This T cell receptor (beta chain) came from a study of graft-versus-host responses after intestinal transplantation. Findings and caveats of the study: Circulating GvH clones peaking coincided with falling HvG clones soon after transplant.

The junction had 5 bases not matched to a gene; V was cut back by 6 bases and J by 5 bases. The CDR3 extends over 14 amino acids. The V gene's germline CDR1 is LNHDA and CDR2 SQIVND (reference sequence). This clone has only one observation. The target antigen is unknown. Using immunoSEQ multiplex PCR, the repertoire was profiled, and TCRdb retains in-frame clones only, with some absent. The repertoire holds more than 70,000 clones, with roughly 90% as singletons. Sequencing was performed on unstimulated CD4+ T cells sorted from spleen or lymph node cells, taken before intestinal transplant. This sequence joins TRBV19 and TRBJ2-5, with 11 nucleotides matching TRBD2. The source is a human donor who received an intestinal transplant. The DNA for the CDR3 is TGTGCCAGTAGGGTTAGCGGGGGGGCTGAGACCCAGTACTTC. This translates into CASRVSGGAETQYF.